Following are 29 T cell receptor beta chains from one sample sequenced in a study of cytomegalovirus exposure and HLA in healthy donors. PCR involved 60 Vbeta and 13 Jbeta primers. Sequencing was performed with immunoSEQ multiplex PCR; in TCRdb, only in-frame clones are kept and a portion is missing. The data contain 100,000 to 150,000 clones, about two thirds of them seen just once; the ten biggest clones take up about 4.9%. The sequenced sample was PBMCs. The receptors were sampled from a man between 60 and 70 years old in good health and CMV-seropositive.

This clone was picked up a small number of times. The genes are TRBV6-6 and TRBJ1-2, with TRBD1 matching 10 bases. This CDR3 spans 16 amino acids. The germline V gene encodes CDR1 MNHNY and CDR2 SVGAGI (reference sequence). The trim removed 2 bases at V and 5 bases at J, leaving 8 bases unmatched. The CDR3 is CASSYPPGQGLYGYTF. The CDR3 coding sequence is TGTGCCAGCAGTTACCCCCCGGGACAGGGGCTATATGGCTACACCTTC.

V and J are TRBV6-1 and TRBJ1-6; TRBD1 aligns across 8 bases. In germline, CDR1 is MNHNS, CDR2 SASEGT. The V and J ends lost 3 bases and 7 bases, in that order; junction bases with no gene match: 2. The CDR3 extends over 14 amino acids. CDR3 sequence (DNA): TGTGCCAGCAGTGAGACAGGGGCAAATTCACCCCTCCACTTT. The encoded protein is CASSETGANSPLHF.

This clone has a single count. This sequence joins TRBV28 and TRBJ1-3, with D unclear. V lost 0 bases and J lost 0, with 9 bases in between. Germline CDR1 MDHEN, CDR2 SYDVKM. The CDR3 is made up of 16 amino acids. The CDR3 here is CASSLWGASSGNTIYF. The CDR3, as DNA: TGTGCCAGCAGTTTATGGGGCGCGAGCTCTGGAAACACCATATATTTT.

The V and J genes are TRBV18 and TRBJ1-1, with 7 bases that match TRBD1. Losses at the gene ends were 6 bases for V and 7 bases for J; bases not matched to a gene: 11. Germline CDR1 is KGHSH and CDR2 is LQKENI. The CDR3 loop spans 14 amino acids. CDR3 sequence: CASSPDRVVGEAFF. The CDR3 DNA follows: TGTGCCAGCTCCCCAGACAGGGTGGTTGGTGAAGCTTTCTTT.

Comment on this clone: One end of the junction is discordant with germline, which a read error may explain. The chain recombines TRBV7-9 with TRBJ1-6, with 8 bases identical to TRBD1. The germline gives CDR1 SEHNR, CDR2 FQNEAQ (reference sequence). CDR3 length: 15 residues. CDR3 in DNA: TGTTCCAGCAGCTCTGGACAGGGAACAGGTTCACCCCTCCACTTT. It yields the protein CSSSSGQGTGSPLHF.

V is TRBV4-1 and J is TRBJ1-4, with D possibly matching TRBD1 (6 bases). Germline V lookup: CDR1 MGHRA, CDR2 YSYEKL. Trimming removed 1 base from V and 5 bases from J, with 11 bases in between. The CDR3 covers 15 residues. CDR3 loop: CASSQVRGINEKLFF. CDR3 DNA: TGCGCCAGCAGCCAAGTCAGGGGCATCAATGAAAAACTGTTTTTT.

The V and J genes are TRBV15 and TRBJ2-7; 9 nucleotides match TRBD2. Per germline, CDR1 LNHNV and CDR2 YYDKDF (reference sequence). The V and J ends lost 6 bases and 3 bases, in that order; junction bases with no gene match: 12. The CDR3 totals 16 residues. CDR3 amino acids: CATRTSKRGDLYEQYF. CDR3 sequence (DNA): TGTGCCACCAGAACCAGCAAGCGGGGGGACCTCTACGAGCAGTACTTC. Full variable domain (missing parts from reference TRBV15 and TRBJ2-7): DAMVIQNPRYQVTQFGKPVTLSCSQTLNHNVMYWYQQKSSQAPKLLFHYYDKDFNNEADTPDNFQSRRPNTSFCFLDIRSPGLGDTAMYLCATRTSKRGDLYEQYFGPGTRLTVT.

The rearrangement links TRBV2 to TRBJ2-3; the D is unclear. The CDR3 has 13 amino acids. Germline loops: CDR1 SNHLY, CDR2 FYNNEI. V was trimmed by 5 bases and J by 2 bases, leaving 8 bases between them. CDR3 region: CASSILTTDTQYF. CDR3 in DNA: TGTGCCAGCAGTATTCTAACCACAGATACGCAGTATTTT. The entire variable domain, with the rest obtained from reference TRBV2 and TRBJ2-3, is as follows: EPEVTQTPSHQVTQMGQEVILRCVPISNHLYFYWYRQILGQKVEFLVSFYNNEISEKSEIFDDQFSVERPDGSNFTLKIRSTKLEDSAMYFCASSILTTDTQYFGPGTRLTVL.

CDR3 loop: CASSLISPGQNSPLHF. The CDR3 nucleotides are TGCGCCAGCAGCTTAATTTCCCCGGGACAGAATTCACCCCTCCACTTT. The chain uses TRBV5-1 and TRBJ1-6; TRBD1 aligns across 7 bases. CDR3 length equals 16 residues. After removal of 2 bases from V and 7 bases from J, the junction contained 9 bases not matched to a gene. Germline V CDR1 and CDR2: SGHRS, YFSETQ.

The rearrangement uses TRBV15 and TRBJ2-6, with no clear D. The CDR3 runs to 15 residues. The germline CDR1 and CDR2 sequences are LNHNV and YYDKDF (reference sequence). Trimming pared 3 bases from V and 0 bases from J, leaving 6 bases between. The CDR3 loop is CATSRALSGANVLTF. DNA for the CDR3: TGTGCCACCAGCAGGGCCCTCTCTGGGGCCAACGTCCTGACTTTC. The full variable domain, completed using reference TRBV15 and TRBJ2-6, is DAMVIQNPRYQVTQFGKPVTLSCSQTLNHNVMYWYQQKSSQAPKLLFHYYDKDFNNEADTPDNFQSRRPNTSFCFLDIRSPGLGDTAMYLCATSRALSGANVLTFGAGSRLTVL.

In DNA form, the CDR3 reads TGTGCCAGCAGCTTAGCCGCGAGTTACGAGCAGTACTTC. It encodes CASSLAASYEQYF. The rearrangement joins TRBV7-9 to TRBJ2-7; D remains ambiguous. Trimming removed 0 bases from V and 4 bases from J, with 7 bases in between. The CDR3 sequence is 13 residues long. Germline CDR1 reads SEHNR; CDR2 reads FQNEAQ (reference sequence).

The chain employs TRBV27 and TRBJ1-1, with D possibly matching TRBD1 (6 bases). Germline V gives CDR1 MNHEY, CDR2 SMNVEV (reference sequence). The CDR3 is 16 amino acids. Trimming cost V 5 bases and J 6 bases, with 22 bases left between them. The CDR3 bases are TGTGCCAGCAGTCAGACCCTCAGGGGCCCCAAGGCTGAAGCTTTCTTT. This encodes CASSQTLRGPKAEAFF.

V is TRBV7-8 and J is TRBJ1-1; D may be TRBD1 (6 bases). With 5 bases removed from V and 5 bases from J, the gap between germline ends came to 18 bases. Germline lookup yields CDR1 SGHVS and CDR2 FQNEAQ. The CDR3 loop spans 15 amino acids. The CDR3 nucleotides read TGTGCCAGCAGCGCTACACAGGGTTTGAGAACTGAAGCTTTCTTT. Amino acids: CASSATQGLRTEAFF.

The CDR3 DNA reads TGTGCCAGCAACAAGGACAGGGCGGATAATTCACCCCTCCACTTT. It encodes CASNKDRADNSPLHF. The chain joins TRBV6-4 to TRBJ1-6, with 8 bases identical to TRBD1. Germline values: CDR1 MRHNA, CDR2 SNTAGT. Trimming at V came to 7 bases and at J to 5 bases, leaving 7 bases not matched to a gene. CDR3 size: 15 residues.

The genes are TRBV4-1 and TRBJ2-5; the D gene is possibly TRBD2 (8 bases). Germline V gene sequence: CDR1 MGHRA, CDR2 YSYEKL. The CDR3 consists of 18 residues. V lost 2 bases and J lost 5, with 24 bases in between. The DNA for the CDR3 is TGCGCCAGCAGCCAACCCGGGAGGGGGCGAACGATGATGGAGACCCAGTACTTC. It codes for CASSQPGRGRTMMETQYF.

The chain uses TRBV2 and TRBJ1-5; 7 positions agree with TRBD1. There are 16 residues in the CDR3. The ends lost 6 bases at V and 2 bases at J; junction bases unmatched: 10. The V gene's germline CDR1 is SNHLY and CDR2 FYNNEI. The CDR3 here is CASSNQQGSGNQPQHF. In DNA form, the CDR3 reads TGTGCCAGCAGCAACCAACAGGGGAGTGGCAATCAGCCCCAGCATTTT.

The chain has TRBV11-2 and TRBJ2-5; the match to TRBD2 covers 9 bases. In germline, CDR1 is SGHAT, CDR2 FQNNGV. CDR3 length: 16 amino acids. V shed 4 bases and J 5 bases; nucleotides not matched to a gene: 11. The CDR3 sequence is CASSSNKRGARETQYF. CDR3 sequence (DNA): TGTGCCAGCAGCTCAAATAAGCGGGGGGCTCGGGAGACCCAGTACTTC.

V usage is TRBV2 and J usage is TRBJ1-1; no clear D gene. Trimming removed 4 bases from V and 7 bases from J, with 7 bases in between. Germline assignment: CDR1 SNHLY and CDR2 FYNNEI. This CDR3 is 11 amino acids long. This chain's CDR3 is CASSGYSEAFF. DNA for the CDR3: TGTGCCAGCAGTGGGTACAGTGAAGCTTTCTTT.

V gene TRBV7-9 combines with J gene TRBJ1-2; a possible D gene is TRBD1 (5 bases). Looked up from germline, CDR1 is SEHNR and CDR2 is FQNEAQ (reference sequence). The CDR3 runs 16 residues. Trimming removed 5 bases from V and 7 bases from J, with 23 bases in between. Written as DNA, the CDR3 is TGTGCCAGCAGCCAGGTGACAGCCGTACAATTGACTGGCTACACCTTC. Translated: CASSQVTAVQLTGYTF.

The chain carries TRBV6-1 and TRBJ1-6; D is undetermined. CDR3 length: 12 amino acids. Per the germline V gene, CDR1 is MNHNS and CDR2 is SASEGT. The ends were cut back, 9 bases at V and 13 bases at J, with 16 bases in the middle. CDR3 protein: CASQHIPSPLHF. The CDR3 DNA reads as TGTGCCAGTCAACACATCCCTTCCCCCCTCCACTTT.

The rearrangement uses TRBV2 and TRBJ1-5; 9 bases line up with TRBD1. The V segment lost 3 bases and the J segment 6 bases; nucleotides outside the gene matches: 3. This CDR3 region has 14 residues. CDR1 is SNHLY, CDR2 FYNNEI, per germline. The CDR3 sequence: CASSEGQGTQPQHF. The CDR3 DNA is TGTGCCAGCAGTGAGGGACAGGGTACTCAGCCCCAGCATTTT. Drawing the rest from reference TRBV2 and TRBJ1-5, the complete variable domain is EPEVTQTPSHQVTQMGQEVILRCVPISNHLYFYWYRQILGQKVEFLVSFYNNEISEKSEIFDDQFSVERPDGSNFTLKIRSTKLEDSAMYFCASSEGQGTQPQHFGDGTRLSIL.

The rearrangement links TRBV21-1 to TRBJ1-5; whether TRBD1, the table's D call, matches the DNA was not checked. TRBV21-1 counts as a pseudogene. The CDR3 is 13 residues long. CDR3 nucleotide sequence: TGTGCCAGCATAGGGGGATCCAATCAGCCCCAGCATTTT. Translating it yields CASIGGSNQPQHF.

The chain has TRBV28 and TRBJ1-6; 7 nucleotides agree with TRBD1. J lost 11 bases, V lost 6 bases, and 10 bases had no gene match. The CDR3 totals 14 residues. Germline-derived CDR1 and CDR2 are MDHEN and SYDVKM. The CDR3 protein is CASRPPTGMTPLHF. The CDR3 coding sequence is TGTGCCAGCAGGCCCCCGACAGGGATGACACCCCTCCACTTT.

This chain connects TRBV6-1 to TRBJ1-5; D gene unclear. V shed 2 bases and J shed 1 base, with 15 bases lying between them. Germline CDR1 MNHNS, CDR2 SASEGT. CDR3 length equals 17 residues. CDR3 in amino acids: CASSEKWGRESNQPQHF. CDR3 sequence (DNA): TGTGCCAGCAGTGAAAAATGGGGAAGGGAGAGCAATCAGCCCCAGCATTTT.

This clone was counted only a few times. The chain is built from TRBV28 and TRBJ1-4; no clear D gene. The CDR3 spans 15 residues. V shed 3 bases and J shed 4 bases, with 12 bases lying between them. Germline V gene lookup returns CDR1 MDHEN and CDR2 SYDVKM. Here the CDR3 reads CASSFYVQINEKLFF. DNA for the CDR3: TGTGCCAGCAGTTTTTACGTACAGATTAATGAAAAACTGTTTTTT. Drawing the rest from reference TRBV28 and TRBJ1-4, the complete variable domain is DVKVTQSSRYLVKRTGEKVFLECVQDMDHENMFWYRQDPGLGLRLIYFSYDVKMKEKGDIPEGYSVSREKKERFSLILESASTNQTSMYLCASSFYVQINEKLFFGSGTQLSVL.

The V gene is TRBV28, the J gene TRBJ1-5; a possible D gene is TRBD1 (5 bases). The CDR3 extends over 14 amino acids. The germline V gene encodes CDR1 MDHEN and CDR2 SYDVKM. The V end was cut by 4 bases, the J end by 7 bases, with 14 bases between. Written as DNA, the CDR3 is TGTGCCAGCAGTTACCCGGGGGGAGGACAGCCCCAGCATTTT. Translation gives CASSYPGGGQPQHF.

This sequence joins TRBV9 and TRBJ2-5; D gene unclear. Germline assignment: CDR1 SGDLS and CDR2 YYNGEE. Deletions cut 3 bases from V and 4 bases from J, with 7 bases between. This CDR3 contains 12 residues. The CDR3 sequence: CASSGHRETQYF. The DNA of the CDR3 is TGTGCCAGCAGCGGGCACCGAGAGACCCAGTACTTC.

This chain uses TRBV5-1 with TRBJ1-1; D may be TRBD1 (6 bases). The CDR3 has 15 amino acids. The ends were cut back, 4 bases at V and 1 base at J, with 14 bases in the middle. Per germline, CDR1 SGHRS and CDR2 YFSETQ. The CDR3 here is CASSLMGRGNTEAFF. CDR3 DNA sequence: TGCGCCAGCAGCCTGATGGGCAGGGGGAACACTGAAGCTTTCTTT.

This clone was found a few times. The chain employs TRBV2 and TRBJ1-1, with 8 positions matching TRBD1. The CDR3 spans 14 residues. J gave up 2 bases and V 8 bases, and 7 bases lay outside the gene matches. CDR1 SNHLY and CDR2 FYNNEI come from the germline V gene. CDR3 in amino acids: CASRTGLSNTEAFF. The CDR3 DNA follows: TGTGCCAGCCGGACAGGGCTTTCTAACACTGAAGCTTTCTTT.